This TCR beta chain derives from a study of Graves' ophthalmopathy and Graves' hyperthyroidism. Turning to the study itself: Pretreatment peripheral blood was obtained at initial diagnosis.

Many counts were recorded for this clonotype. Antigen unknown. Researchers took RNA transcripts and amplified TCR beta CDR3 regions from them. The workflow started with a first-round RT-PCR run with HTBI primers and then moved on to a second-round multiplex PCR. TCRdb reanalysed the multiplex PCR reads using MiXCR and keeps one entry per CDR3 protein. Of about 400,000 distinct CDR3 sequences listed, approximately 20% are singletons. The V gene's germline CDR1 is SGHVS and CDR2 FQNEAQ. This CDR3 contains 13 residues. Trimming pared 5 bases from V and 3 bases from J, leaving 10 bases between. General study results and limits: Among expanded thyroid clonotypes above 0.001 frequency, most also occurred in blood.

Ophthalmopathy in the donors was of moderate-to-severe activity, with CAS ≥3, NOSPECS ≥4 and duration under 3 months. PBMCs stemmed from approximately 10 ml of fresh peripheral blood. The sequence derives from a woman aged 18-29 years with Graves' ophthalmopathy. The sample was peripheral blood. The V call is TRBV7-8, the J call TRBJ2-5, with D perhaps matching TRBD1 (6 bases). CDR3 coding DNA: TGTGCCAGCAGCAGGGGGTGGGAAGAGACCCAGTACTTC. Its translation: CASSRGWEETQYF.